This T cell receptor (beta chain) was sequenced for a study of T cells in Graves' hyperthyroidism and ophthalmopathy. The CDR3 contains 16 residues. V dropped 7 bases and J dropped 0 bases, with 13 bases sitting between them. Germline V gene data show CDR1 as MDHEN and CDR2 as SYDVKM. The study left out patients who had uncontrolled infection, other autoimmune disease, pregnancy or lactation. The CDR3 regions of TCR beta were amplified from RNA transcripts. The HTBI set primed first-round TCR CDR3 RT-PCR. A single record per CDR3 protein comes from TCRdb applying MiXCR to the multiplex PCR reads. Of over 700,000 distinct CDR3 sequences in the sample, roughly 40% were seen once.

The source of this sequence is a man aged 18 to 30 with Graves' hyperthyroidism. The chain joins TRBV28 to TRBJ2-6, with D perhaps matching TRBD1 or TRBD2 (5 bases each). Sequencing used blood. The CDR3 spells CASNKGPLSGANVLTF. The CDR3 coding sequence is TGTGCCAGCAACAAGGGACCTCTCTCTGGGGCCAACGTCCTGACTTTC.